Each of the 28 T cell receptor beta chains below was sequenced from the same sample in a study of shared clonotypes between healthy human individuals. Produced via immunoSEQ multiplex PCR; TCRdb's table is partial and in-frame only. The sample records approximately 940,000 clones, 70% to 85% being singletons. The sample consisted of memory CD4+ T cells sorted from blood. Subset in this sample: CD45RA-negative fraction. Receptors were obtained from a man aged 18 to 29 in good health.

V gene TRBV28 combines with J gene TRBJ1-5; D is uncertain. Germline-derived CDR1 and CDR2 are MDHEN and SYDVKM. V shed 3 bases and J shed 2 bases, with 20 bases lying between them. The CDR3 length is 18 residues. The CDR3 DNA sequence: TGTGCCAGCAGTTTCTACCCCCCCTCACAGTCCCGCAATCAGCCCCAGCATTTT. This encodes CASSFYPPSQSRNQPQHF.

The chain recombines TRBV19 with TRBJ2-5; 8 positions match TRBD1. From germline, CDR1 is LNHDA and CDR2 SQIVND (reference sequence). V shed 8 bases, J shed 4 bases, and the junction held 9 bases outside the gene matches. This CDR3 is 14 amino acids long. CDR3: CASSTGERAETQYF. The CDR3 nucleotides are TGTGCCAGTTCGACAGGGGAGAGAGCAGAGACCCAGTACTTC.

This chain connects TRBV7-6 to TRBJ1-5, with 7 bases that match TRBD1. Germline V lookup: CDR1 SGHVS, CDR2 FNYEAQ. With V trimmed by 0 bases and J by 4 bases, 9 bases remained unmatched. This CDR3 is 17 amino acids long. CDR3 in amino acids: CASSLATGWGVNQPQHF. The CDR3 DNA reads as TGTGCCAGCAGCTTAGCGACAGGGTGGGGGGTAAATCAGCCCCAGCATTTT.

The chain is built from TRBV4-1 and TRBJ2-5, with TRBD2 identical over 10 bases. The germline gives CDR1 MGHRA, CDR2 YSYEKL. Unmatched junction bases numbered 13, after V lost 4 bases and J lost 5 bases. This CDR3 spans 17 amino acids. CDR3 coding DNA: TGCGCCAGCAGCCGGTTGGCGGGACTAGCGAAGGTGGAGACCCAGTACTTC. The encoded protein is CASSRLAGLAKVETQYF.

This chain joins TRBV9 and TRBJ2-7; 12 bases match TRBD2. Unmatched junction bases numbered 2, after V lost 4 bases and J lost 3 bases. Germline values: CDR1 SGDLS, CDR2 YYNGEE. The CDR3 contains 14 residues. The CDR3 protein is CASSPSGRDYEQYF. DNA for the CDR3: TGTGCCAGCAGCCCTAGCGGGAGGGACTACGAGCAGTACTTC.

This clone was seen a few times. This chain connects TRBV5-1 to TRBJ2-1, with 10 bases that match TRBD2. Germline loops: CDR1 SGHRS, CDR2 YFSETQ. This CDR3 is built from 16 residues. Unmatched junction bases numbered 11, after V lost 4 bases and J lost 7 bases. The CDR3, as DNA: TGCGCCAGCAGCCCCCAAGGGAGCGGGGGGGCGAATGAGCAGTTCTTC. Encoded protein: CASSPQGSGGANEQFF.

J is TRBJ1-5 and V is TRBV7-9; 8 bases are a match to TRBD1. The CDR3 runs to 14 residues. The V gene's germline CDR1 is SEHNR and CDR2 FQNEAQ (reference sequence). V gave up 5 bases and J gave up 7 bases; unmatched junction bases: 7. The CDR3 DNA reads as TGTGCCAGCAGCGCGACAGGGGTCGGCCAGCCCCAGCATTTT. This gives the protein CASSATGVGQPQHF. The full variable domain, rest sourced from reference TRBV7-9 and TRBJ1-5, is DTGVSQNPRHKITKRGQNVTFRCDPISEHNRLYWYRQTLGQGPEFLTYFQNEAQLEKSRLLSDRFSAERPKGSFSTLEIQRTEQGDSAMYLCASSATGVGQPQHFGDGTRLSIL.

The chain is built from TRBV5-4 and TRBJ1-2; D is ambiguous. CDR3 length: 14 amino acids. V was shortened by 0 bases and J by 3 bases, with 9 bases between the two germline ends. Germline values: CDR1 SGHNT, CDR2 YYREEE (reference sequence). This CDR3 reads CASSLGGNHYGYTF. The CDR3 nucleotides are TGTGCCAGCAGCTTGGGCGGCAACCACTATGGCTACACCTTC.

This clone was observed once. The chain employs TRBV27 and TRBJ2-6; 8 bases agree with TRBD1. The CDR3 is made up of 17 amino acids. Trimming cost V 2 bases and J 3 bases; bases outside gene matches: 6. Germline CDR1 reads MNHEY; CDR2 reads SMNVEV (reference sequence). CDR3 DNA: TGTGCCAGCAGTTTAAGGGCAGGGGGCTTTGGGGCCAACGTCCTGACTTTC. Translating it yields CASSLRAGGFGANVLTF.

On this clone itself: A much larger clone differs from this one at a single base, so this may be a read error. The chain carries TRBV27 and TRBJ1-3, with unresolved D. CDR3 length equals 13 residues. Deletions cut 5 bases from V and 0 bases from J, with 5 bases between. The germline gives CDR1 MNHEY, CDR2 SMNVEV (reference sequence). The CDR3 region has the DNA TGTGCCAGCAGTCGGATCTCTGGAAACACCATATATTTT. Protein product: CASSRISGNTIYF.

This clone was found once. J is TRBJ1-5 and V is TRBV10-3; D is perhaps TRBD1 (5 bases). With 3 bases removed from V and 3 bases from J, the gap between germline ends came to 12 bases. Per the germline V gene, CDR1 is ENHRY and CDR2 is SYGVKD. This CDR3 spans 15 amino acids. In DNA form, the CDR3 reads TGTGCCATCAGTGAAGGGACTTTGGACAATCAGCCCCAGCATTTT. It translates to CAISEGTLDNQPQHF.

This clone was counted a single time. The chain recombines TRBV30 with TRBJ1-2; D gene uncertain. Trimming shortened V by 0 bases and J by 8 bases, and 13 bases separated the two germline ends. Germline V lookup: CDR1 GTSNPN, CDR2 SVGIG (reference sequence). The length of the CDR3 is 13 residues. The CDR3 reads CAWSVGSWEGYTF. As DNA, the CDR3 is TGTGCCTGGAGTGTAGGTAGCTGGGAAGGCTACACCTTC.

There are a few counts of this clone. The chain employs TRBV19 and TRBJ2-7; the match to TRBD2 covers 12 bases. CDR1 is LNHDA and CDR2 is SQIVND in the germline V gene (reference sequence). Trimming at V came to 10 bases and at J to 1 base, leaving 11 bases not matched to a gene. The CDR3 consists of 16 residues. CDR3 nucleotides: TGTGCCACCAGTATCTCCGGGACTAGCGGGTCCTACGAGCAGTACTTC. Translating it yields CATSISGTSGSYEQYF. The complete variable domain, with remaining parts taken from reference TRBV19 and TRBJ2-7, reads DGGITQSPKYLFRKEGQNVTLSCEQNLNHDAMYWYRQDPGQGLRLIYYSQIVNDFQKGDIAEGYSVSREKKESFPLTVTSAQKNPTAFYLCATSISGTSGSYEQYFGPGTRLTVT.

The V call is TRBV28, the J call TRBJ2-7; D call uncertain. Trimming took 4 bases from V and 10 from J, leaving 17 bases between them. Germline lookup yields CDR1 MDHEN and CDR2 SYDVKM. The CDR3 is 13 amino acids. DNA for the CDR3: TGTGCCAGCAGTTGGGCCGGGTCCTATGTTCAGTACTTC. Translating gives CASSWAGSYVQYF.

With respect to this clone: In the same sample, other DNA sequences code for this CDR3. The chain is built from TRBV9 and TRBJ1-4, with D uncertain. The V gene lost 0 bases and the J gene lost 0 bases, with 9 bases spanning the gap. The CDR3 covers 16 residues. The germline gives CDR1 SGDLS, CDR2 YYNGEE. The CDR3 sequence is CASSVAGSATNEKLFF. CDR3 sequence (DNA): TGTGCCAGCAGCGTAGCGGGGTCCGCAACTAATGAAAAACTGTTTTTT.

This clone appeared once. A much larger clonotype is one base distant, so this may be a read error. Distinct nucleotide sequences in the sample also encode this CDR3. The CDR3 DNA reads as TGTGCCAGCAGCTTGGGACAGCAAGAGACCCAGTACTTC. Amino acid sequence: CASSLGQQETQYF. The chain is built from TRBV11-2 and TRBJ2-5; 7 bases are a match to TRBD1. The CDR3 has 13 amino acids. Trimming cost V 3 bases and J 2 bases; bases outside gene matches: 0. Germline CDR1 is SGHAT and CDR2 is FQNNGV.

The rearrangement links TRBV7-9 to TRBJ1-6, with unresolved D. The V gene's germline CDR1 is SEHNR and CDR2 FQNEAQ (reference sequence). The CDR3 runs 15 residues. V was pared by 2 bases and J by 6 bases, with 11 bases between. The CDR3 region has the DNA TGTGCCAGCAGCTTAACAGTCCCAATTAATTCACCCCTCCACTTT. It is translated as CASSLTVPINSPLHF.

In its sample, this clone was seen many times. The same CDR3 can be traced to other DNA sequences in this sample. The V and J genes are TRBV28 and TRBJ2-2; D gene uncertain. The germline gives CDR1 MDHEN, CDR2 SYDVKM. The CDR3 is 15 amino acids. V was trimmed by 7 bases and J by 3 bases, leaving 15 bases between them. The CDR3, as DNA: TGTGCCAGCACCCCGTTCCGGGCAGACACCGGGGAGCTGTTTTTT. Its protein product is CASTPFRADTGELFF.

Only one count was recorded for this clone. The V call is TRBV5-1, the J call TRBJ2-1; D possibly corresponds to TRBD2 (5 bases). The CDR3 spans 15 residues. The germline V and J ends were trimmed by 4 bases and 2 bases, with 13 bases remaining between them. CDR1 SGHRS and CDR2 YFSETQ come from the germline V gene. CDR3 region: CASSRDGDTYNEQFF. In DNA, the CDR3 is TGCGCCAGCAGCAGAGACGGGGATACCTACAATGAGCAGTTCTTC.

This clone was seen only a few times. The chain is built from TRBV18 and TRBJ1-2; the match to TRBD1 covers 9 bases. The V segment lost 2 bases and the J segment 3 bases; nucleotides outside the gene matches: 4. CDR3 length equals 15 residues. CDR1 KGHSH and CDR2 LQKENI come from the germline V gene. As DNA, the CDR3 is TGTGCCAGCTCACCATTTACAGGGGGCGACTATGGCTACACCTTC. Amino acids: CASSPFTGGDYGYTF.

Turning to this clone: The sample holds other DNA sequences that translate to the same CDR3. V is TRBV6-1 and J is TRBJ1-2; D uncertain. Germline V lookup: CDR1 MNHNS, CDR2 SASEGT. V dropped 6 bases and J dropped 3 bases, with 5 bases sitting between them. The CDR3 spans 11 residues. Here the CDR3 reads CASRLDYGYTF. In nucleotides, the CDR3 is TGTGCCAGCAGGTTAGACTATGGCTACACCTTC.

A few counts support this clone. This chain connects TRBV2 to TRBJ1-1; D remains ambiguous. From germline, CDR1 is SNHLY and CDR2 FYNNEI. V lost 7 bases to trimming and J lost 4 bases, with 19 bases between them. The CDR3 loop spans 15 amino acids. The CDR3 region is CASIRSFGEGTEAFF. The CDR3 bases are TGTGCCAGCATAAGATCATTCGGGGAGGGCACTGAAGCTTTCTTT.

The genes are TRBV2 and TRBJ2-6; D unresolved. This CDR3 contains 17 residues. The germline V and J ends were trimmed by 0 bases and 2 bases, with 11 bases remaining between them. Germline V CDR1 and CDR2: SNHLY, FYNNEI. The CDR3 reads CASSEALRTPGANVLTF. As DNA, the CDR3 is TGTGCCAGCAGTGAAGCTTTGAGGACGCCTGGGGCCAACGTCCTGACTTTC. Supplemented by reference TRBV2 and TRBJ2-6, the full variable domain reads EPEVTQTPSHQVTQMGQEVILRCVPISNHLYFYWYRQILGQKVEFLVSFYNNEISEKSEIFDDQFSVERPDGSNFTLKIRSTKLEDSAMYFCASSEALRTPGANVLTFGAGSRLTVL.

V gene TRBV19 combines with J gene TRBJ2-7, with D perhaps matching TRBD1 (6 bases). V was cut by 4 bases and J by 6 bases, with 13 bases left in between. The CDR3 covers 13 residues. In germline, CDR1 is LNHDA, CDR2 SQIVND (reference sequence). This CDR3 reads CASSNAQGGEQYF. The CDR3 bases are TGTGCCAGTAGTAATGCACAGGGCGGCGAGCAGTACTTC.

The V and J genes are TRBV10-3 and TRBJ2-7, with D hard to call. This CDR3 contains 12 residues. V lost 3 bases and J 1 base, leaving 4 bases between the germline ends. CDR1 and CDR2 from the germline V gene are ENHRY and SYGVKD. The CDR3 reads CAISDFSYEQYF. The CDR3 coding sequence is TGTGCCATCAGTGATTTTTCCTACGAGCAGTACTTC.

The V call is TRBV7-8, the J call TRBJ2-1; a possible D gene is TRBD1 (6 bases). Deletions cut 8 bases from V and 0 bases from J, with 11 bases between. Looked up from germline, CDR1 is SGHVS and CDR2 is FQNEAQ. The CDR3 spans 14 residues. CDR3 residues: CASATGSSYNEQFF. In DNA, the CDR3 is TGTGCCAGCGCGACAGGTAGCTCCTACAATGAGCAGTTCTTC.

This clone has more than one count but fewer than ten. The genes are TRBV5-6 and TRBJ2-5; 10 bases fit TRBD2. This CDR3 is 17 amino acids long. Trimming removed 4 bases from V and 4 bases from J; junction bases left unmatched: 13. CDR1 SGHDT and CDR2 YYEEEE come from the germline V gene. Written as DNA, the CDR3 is TGTGCCAGCAGCCGTGGGGGCAGCGGGAGGGCCCGAGAGACCCAGTACTTC. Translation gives CASSRGGSGRARETQYF.

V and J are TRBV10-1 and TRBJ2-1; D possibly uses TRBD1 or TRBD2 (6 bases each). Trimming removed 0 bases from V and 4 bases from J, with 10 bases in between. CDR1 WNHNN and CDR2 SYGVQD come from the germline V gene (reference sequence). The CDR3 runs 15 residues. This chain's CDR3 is CASSESGGPYNEQFF. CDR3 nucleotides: TGCGCCAGCAGTGAGTCCGGGGGCCCTTACAATGAGCAGTTCTTC.